What follows are 2 T cell receptor beta chains derived from one specimen sequenced in a study of blood T cell repertoires in COVID-19. Some clones are missing from TCRdb's copy, which holds only in-frame ones; the method was immunoSEQ multiplex PCR. The sample contains a few hundred thousand clones, around 83% of which appear only once. Sequencing was carried out using peripheral blood. The receptors derive from a man in his forties or fifties who had recovered from COVID-19.

V gene TRBV5-4 combines with J gene TRBJ1-2, with 10 bases fitting TRBD1. The V gene end was trimmed by 0 bases and the J gene end by 2 bases; junction bases not matched to a gene: 4. The CDR3 extends over 16 amino acids. Per the germline V gene, CDR1 is SGHNT and CDR2 is YYREEE (reference sequence). In nucleotides, the CDR3 is TGTGCCAGCAGCTTGGGGGGACAGGGGCCGAACTATGGCTACACCTTC. It yields the protein CASSLGGQGPNYGYTF. The variable domain in full, with the rest retrieved from reference TRBV5-4 and TRBJ1-2, is ETGVTQSPTHLIKTRGQQVTLRCSSQSGHNTVSWYQQALGQGPQFIFQYYREEENGRGNFPPRFSGLQFPNYSSELNVNALELDDSALYLCASSLGGQGPNYGYTFGSGTRLTVV.

J is TRBJ1-3 and V is TRBV18; TRBD1 aligns across 10 bases. CDR1 and CDR2 from the germline V gene are KGHSH and LQKENI. The length of the CDR3 is 16 residues. With V trimmed by 3 bases and J by 1 base, 3 bases remained unmatched. The CDR3 DNA is TGTGCCAGCTCACCGGACAGGGGGATGTCTGGAAACACCATATATTTT. Amino acids: CASSPDRGMSGNTIYF.